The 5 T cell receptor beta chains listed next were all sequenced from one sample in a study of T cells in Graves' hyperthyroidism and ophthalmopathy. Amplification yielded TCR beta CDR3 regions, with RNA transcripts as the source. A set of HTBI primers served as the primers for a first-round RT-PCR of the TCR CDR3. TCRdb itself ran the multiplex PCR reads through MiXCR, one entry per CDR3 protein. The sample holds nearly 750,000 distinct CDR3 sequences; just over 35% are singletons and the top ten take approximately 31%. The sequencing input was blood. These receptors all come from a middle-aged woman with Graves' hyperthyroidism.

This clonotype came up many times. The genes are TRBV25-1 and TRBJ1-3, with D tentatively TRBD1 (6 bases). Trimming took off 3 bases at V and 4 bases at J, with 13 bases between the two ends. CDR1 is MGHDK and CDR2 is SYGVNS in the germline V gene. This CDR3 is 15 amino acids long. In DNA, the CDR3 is TGTGCCAGCAGTGACTCCAGGGGCGGCGGAAACACCATATATTTT. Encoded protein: CASSDSRGGGNTIYF.

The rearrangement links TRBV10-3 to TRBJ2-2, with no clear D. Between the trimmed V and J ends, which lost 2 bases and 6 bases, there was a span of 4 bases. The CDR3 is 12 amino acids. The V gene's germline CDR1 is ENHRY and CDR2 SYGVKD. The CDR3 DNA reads TGTGCCATCAGTGAGAGGCCCGGGGAGCTGTTTTTT. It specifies CAISERPGELFF.

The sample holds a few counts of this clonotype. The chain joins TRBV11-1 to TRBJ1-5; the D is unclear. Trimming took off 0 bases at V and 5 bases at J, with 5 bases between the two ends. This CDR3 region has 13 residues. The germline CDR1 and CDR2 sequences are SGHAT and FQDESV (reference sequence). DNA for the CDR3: TGTGCCAGCAGCTTAGCGACATATCAGCCCCAGCATTTT. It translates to CASSLATYQPQHF.

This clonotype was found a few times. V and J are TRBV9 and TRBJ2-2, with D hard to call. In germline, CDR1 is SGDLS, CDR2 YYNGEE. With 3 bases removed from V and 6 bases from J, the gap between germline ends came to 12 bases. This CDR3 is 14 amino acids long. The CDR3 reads CASSGSYSPGELFF. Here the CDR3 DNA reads TGTGCCAGCAGCGGTTCCTATAGTCCCGGGGAGCTGTTTTTT. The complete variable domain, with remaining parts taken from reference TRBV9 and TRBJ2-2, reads DSGVTQTPKHLITATGQRVTLRCSPRSGDLSVYWYQQSLDQGLQFLIQYYNGEERAKGNILERFSAQQFPDLHSELNLSSLELGDSALYFCASSGSYSPGELFFGEGSRLTVL.

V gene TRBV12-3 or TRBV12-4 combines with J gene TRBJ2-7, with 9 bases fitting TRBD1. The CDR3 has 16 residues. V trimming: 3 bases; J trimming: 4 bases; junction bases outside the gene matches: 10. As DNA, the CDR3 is TGTGCCAGCAGTTTCTTTTCCGGGACAGGGTCTTACGAGCAGTACTTC. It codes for CASSFFSGTGSYEQYF.